This TCR beta chain was captured by sequencing in a study of high-grade serous ovarian cancer treatment subgroups. TCRdb's table, derived via immunoSEQ multiplex PCR, lists solely in-frame clones and lacks some. The sample consists of around 4,000 clones, about 67% of them appearing once. Study conclusions and caveats: Tumors within one patient showed repertoire similarity of roughly 0.11 to 0.79. Spatial context was lost because tumors were sequenced in bulk.

In regard to this clone: The target antigen is unknown.

The tumor samples were collected prior to definitive surgery or chemotherapy. The sample consisted of tumor tissue. The source is a human donor with high-grade serous ovarian cancer.

CDR3 region: CASSLGGSNEKLFF. In DNA, the CDR3 is TGCGCCAGCAGCTTAGGAGGTAGTAATGAAAAACTGTTTTTT. The V gene is TRBV5-1, the J gene TRBJ1-4; D is uncertain. V was shortened by 2 bases and J by 4 bases, with 9 bases between the two germline ends. The V gene's germline CDR1 is SGHRS and CDR2 YFSETQ. The CDR3 contains 14 residues. Full variable domain (missing parts from reference TRBV5-1 and TRBJ1-4): KAGVTQTPRYLIKTRGQQVTLSCSPISGHRSVSWYQQTPGQGLQFLFEYFSETQRNKGNFPGRFSGRQFSNSRSEMNVSTLELGDSALYLCASSLGGSNEKLFFGSGTQLSVL.